These 14 T cell receptor beta chains were sequenced from one sample in a study of shared clonotypes between healthy human individuals. This table comes from immunoSEQ multiplex PCR, and its TCRdb copy is limited to in-frame clones, with some not included. The sample includes around 1,900,000 clones, about 94% seen only once; the top ten take less than 2%. CD45RO negativity and positive selection for CCR7 defined naive CD8 cells, a population that excluded terminally differentiated effector memory CD45RA+ cells. The sample consisted of naive CD8+ T cells from PBMCs. Receptor source: a man between 18 and 29 years old in good health. Some clones in this sample may be carry-over from other donors' samples.

This chain joins TRBV29-1 and TRBJ2-7; 7 bases are shared with TRBD1. Looked up from germline, CDR1 is SQVTM and CDR2 is ANQGSEA. J was trimmed by 1 base and V by 4 bases; bases with no gene match: 7. This CDR3 is built from 14 residues. The CDR3 DNA is TGCAGCGTTGGACAGTGGGGACAGTCCTACGAGCAGTACTTC. Translated, it gives CSVGQWGQSYEQYF.

The genes are TRBV5-6 and TRBJ2-1; a weak D match, TRBD2 (5 bases). Germline V CDR1 and CDR2: SGHDT, YYEEEE. V dropped 3 bases and J dropped 12 bases, with 10 bases sitting between them. The CDR3 is 11 amino acids. CDR3 in DNA: TGTGCCAGCAGCTCCCGGGAACCGCAGTTCTTC. Protein sequence: CASSSREPQFF.

In this sample, this clone turned up once. This sequence joins TRBV13 and TRBJ2-5; tentative D call: TRBD2 (6 bases). Per the germline V gene, CDR1 is PRHDT and CDR2 is FYEKMQ (reference sequence). V lost 4 bases and J 0 bases, leaving 15 bases between the germline ends. The length of the CDR3 is 16 residues. CDR3 nucleotides: TGTGCCAGCAGCTCCCGGAGGGGCAGGGACCAAGAGACCCAGTACTTC. This codes for CASSSRRGRDQETQYF. The whole variable domain, remainder taken from reference TRBV13 and TRBJ2-5, is AAGVIQSPRHLIKEKRETATLKCYPIPRHDTVYWYQQGPGQDPQFLISFYEKMQSDKGSIPDRFSAQQFSDYHSELNMSSLELGDSALYFCASSSRRGRDQETQYFGPGTRLLVL.

In nucleotides, the CDR3 is TGTGCCAGTAGTGGGGGGACAGGGGTCCACGAGCAGTACTTC. The encoded protein is CASSGGTGVHEQYF. The chain has TRBV19 and TRBJ2-7; 10 bases match TRBD1. The CDR3 sequence is 14 residues long. Germline V lookup: CDR1 LNHDA, CDR2 SQIVND (reference sequence). Germline trimming cut 5 bases from V and 5 bases from J; bases unmatched to any gene: 6. The variable domain in full, completed from reference TRBV19 and TRBJ2-7, reads DGGITQSPKYLFRKEGQNVTLSCEQNLNHDAMYWYRQDPGQGLRLIYYSQIVNDFQKGDIAEGYSVSREKKESFPLTVTSAQKNPTAFYLCASSGGTGVHEQYFGPGTRLTVT.

The chain couples TRBV27 to TRBJ2-2, with D possibly TRBD1 on 5 matching bases. The V end lost 6 bases, the J end lost 0 bases, and 8 bases lay between the germline ends. Looked up from germline, CDR1 is MNHEY and CDR2 is SMNVEV (reference sequence). This CDR3 comprises 14 residues. CDR3 nucleotide sequence: TGTGCCAGCAGGACGACAGCGAACACCGGGGAGCTGTTTTTT. This translates into CASRTTANTGELFF.

The chain combines TRBV4-3 with TRBJ2-1; maybe TRBD2 (7 bases). The length of the CDR3 is 14 residues. Looked up from germline, CDR1 is LGHNA and CDR2 is YSLEER. Deletions cut 1 base from V and 10 bases from J, with 14 bases between. The CDR3 DNA reads TGCGCCAGCAGCCAAGGGAGGAAGGGGGGGGAGCAGTTCTTC. Translation gives CASSQGRKGGEQFF.

V usage is TRBV11-3 and J usage is TRBJ2-3; 10 bases align to TRBD2. CDR1 is SGHNT and CDR2 is YENEEA in the germline V gene. Trimming cost V 6 bases and J 1 base; bases outside gene matches: 4. This CDR3 is built from 15 residues. The CDR3 reads CASSSGLAGTDTQYF. DNA for the CDR3: TGTGCCAGCAGTTCAGGACTAGCGGGCACAGATACGCAGTATTTT.

The chain recombines TRBV10-3 with TRBJ2-2, with 8 nucleotides matching TRBD1. Germline V gene sequence: CDR1 ENHRY, CDR2 SYGVKD. Germline trimming cut 0 bases from V and 1 base from J; bases unmatched to any gene: 1. The CDR3 totals 16 residues. The chain's CDR3 is CAISESGQGNTGELFF. DNA for the CDR3: TGTGCCATCAGTGAGTCAGGACAGGGGAACACCGGGGAGCTGTTTTTT.

This chain connects TRBV11-2 to TRBJ2-7, with 7 bases matching TRBD1. V gave up 4 bases and J gave up 6 bases; unmatched junction bases: 3. In germline, CDR1 is SGHAT, CDR2 FQNNGV. The CDR3 is 12 amino acids. The chain's CDR3 is CASSSTGSEQYF. DNA for the CDR3: TGTGCCAGCAGCTCGACAGGGTCCGAGCAGTACTTC.

The V and J genes are TRBV2 and TRBJ1-3; D is possibly TRBD1 (6 bases). Per germline, CDR1 SNHLY and CDR2 FYNNEI. The CDR3 covers 15 residues. Trimming took 1 base from V and 2 from J, leaving 9 bases between them. CDR3 in amino acids: CASSEGRGPGNTIYF. CDR3 nucleotide sequence: TGTGCCAGCAGTGAAGGCAGGGGTCCTGGAAACACCATATATTTT.

The chain combines TRBV4-1 with TRBJ2-7; 9 nucleotides match TRBD1. The CDR3 is 15 amino acids. With 4 bases clipped from V and 2 bases from J, the junction kept 6 bases outside the gene matches. Germline-derived CDR1 and CDR2 are MGHRA and YSYEKL. The CDR3 is CASSLTGTGPYEQYF. As DNA, the CDR3 is TGCGCCAGCAGCCTTACCGGGACAGGGCCCTACGAGCAGTACTTC.

CDR3 in amino acids: CASSLVSNRLYEQYF. Written as DNA, the CDR3 is TGTGCCAGCAGTTTGGTTTCTAACAGACTTTACGAGCAGTACTTC. The V and J genes are TRBV28 and TRBJ2-7; D ambiguous. The CDR3 covers 15 residues. Looked up from germline, CDR1 is MDHEN and CDR2 is SYDVKM. V was trimmed by 3 bases and J by 4 bases, leaving 16 bases between them.

The chain couples TRBV19 to TRBJ1-1, with D possibly being TRBD1 (5 bases). V was pared by 4 bases and J by 13 bases, with 22 bases between. This CDR3 has 14 amino acids. Germline V lookup: CDR1 LNHDA, CDR2 SQIVND (reference sequence). CDR3 in amino acids: CASSTTRADTRGFF. The CDR3 DNA reads TGTGCCAGTAGTACAACCCGGGCAGACACTAGGGGTTTCTTT.

V usage is TRBV4-1 and J usage is TRBJ1-1, with D possibly TRBD1 on 6 matching bases. Germline CDR1 is MGHRA and CDR2 is YSYEKL. Trimming removed 0 bases from V and 0 bases from J, with 8 bases in between. The CDR3 spans 15 residues. The chain's CDR3 is CASSQDGGLNTEAFF. The CDR3 nucleotides read TGCGCCAGCAGCCAAGATGGGGGCTTGAACACTGAAGCTTTCTTT.